This is a list of T cell receptor beta chains from one sample in a study of blood T cells in healthy people across ages. TCRdb fed the 5' RACE reads into MiXCR, producing one record per CDR3 protein. The sample holds 800,000 or so distinct CDR3 sequences, about 59% seen once. The material sequenced was blood. All receptors come from a man under 40 in good health. CDR3s include the opening cysteine and the closing phenylalanine or tryptophan. The order of the fields is J gene, clone size, V gene, D gene, CDR3 DNA, CDR3 protein. A D gene is named only where the DNA matches it firmly. Rows may omit the clone size; those that give it use once, few, many or a size class.

>TRBJ2-5|few|TRBV28|-
TGTGCCAGCAGTTCCGGCGTTTGGGCCCAAGAGACCCAGTACTTC
CASSSGVWAQETQYF
>TRBJ2-1|-|TRBV20-1|-
TGCAGTGCTACGGAGGATGAGCAGTTCTTC
CSATEDEQFF
>TRBJ1-2|-|TRBV5-1|-
TGCGCCAGCAGCGATAAACGGACCACCGGCTACACCTTC
CASSDKRTTGYTF
>TRBJ2-7|-|TRBV6-2/TRBV6-3|-
TGTGCCAGCAGTACAGAGTACTACAATGAGCAGTACTTC
CASSTEYYNEQYF
>TRBJ2-7|few|TRBV29-1|TRBD1
TGCAGCGTTCGAGACAGGGATCCCGAGCAGTACTTC
CSVRDRDPEQYF
>TRBJ1-2|many|TRBV7-3|-
TGTGCCAGCAGCCGTCAGGGCCGGGATGGCTACACCTTC
CASSRQGRDGYTF
>TRBJ1-2|-|TRBV5-5|-
TGTGCCAGCAGCACAACTACCTTACAACGACAGTATGGCTACACCTTC
CASSTTTLQRQYGYTF
>TRBJ2-5|-|TRBV20-1|TRBD2
TGCAGTGTCAGCGGGGGGGCTAAAGAGACCCAGTACTTC
CSVSGGAKETQYF
>TRBJ2-7|-|TRBV9|TRBD1
TGTGCCAGCAGCGTAGATCAGGGGGCTACCTACGAGCAGTACTTC
CASSVDQGATYEQYF
>TRBJ2-7|-|TRBV13|-
TGTGCCAGCAGCCTCACCCCAATGGGCTCCTACGAGCAGTACTTC
CASSLTPMGSYEQYF
>TRBJ1-4|few|TRBV7-9|-
TGTGCCAGCAGCTCCGACCGGGATCAAGTAGGGGAAAAACTGTTTTTT
CASSSDRDQVGEKLFF
>TRBJ2-3|-|TRBV4-3|-
TGCGCCAGTAGGGACGGGGCTTCGGATACGCAGTATTTT
CASRDGASDTQYF
>TRBJ2-1|few|TRBV15|-
TGTGCCACCAGCAGAGAGTCAGTGGCGGATGAGCAGTTCTTC
CATSRESVADEQFF
>TRBJ1-4|-|TRBV28|-
TGTGCCAGCAGTGTCCGGGCTACTGAAAAACTGTTTTTT
CASSVRATEKLFF
>TRBJ1-1|-|TRBV28|-
TGTGCCAGCAGGCTACAGTTAGGCACTGAAGCTTTCTTT
CASRLQLGTEAFF
>TRBJ1-2|-|TRBV20-1|-
TGCAGTGCTGGCGGCGGCCAGGGTAATTCGAAAGATGGCTACACCTTC
CSAGGGQGNSKDGYTF
>TRBJ2-5|-|TRBV6-5|-
TGTGCCAGCAGCTACAGGGAGACCCTCCAAGAGACCCAGTACTTC
CASSYRETLQETQYF
>TRBJ2-1|-|TRBV28|TRBD2
TGTGCCAGCAGTGACCCGGGACTAGGTTCAAGCGAGCAGTTCTTC
CASSDPGLGSSEQFF
>TRBJ2-7|few|TRBV20-1|-
TGCAGTGCTAGAGAAGCGACAGGAGTCCTTGGCTACGAGCAGTACTTC
CSAREATGVLGYEQYF
>TRBJ2-1|-|TRBV3-1|-
TGTGCCAGCAGCCAAGATCGAGGTTATCAGCAGTTCTTC
CASSQDRGYQQFF
>TRBJ2-1|many|TRBV27|-
TGTGCCAGCAGTGATCCGGGACCCACCGGGTACAATGAGCAGTTCTTC
CASSDPGPTGYNEQFF
>TRBJ2-7|few|TRBV7-8|TRBD1
TGTGCTAGCAGCCACCCAACCGACAGGGGGCTACAAGACGAGCAGTACTTC
CASSHPTDRGLQDEQYF
>TRBJ2-5|-|TRBV20-1|-
TGCAGTGCTAGAGGCCTGAAGCAAGAGACCCAGTACTTC
CSARGLKQETQYF
>TRBJ2-1|-|TRBV7-2|-
TGTGCCAGCAGCGGTACTAGTAGAGAGACCCAGTTCTTC
CASSGTSRETQFF
>TRBJ2-5|few|TRBV6-2/TRBV6-3|-
TGTGCCAGCACGGGCGCCGGGACTCCCCAAGAGACCCAGTACTTC
CASTGAGTPQETQYF
>TRBJ2-4|once|TRBV20-1|-
TGCAGTGCTAGAGTTCCCGGCGGATCAAACATTCAGTACTTC
CSARVPGGSNIQYF
>TRBJ2-1|few|TRBV20-1|-
TGCAGTGCTAGTCCAGCGTACAATGAGCAGTTCTTC
CSASPAYNEQFF
>TRBJ2-1|-|TRBV12-3/TRBV12-4|TRBD1
TGTGCCAGCAGTCGAACGACAGGGGGTGAACAGGATGAGCAGTTCTTC
CASSRTTGGEQDEQFF
>TRBJ1-2|-|TRBV21-1|-
TGTGCCAGCAGCAAAGATGTAGGGAATGGCTACACCTTC
CASSKDVGNGYTF
>TRBJ1-2|few|TRBV10-3|-
TGTGCCATCAGTGAGTTACAGGGAGTGCGGTATGGCTACACCTTC
CAISELQGVRYGYTF
>TRBJ1-1|few|TRBV20-1|-
TGCAGTGTTGGGGTCCGTGCCGACACTGAAGCTTTCTTT
CSVGVRADTEAFF
>TRBJ1-2|-|TRBV4-1|-
TGCGCCAGCAGCCAAGAGCGAGGCAGGGACTCTAACTATGGCTACACCTTC
CASSQERGRDSNYGYTF
>TRBJ2-7|-|TRBV7-2|TRBD2
TGTGCCAGCAGCCCGACACTACTAGCGGGGTACGAGCAGTACTTC
CASSPTLLAGYEQYF
>TRBJ1-4|-|TRBV27|-
TGTGCCAGCAGTTTAGTGTTTGCAACTAATGAAAAACTGTTTTTT
CASSLVFATNEKLFF
>TRBJ2-7|-|TRBV27|-
TGTGCTGGGGGTGCGGGGCCCTACGAGCAGTACTTC
CAGGAGPYEQYF
>TRBJ2-7|-|TRBV18|-
TGTGCCAGCTCACTGCCGGGGGTAGACGAGCAGTACTTC
CASSLPGVDEQYF
>TRBJ2-7|few|TRBV20-1|-
TGCAGTACTAGCTCGACGGGTTTCTACGAGCAGTACTTC
CSTSSTGFYEQYF
>TRBJ2-3|few|TRBV6-1|TRBD1
TGTGCCAGCAGGGCAATGACAGGGTTAAATACGCAGTATTTT
CASRAMTGLNTQYF
>TRBJ2-6|few|TRBV5-6|-
TGTGCCAGCAGCCCACCTACACCGGGGTACGGGGGGGCCAACGTCCTGACTTTC
CASSPPTPGYGGANVLTF
>TRBJ1-2|few|TRBV7-9|-
TGTGCCAGCAGCTTAATTGGGACACCTTATGGCTACACCTTC
CASSLIGTPYGYTF
>TRBJ2-5|-|TRBV6-2/TRBV6-3|-
TGTGCCAGCAGTTACTCGAACGGGCCGGCGACCCAGTACTTC
CASSYSNGPATQYF
>TRBJ2-1|few|TRBV25-1|TRBD1
TGTGCCAGCAGTGACGGGACAGGGCCTTACAATGAGCAGTTCTTC
CASSDGTGPYNEQFF
>TRBJ2-7|-|TRBV6-2/TRBV6-3|-
TGTGCCAGCAGTTACGACGGGGGAACCTTTTCCTACAATGAGCAGTACTTC
CASSYDGGTFSYNEQYF
>TRBJ2-3|-|TRBV28|TRBD2
TGTGCCAGCAGTCTTAGCGGGTCCTCTAGCACAGATACGCAGTATTTT
CASSLSGSSSTDTQYF
>TRBJ1-5|-|TRBV3-1|TRBD1
TGTGCCAGCAGCCAAGGGGACAGTTATAGCAATCAGCCCCAGCATTTT
CASSQGDSYSNQPQHF
>TRBJ2-5|few|TRBV4-2|TRBD2
TGTGCCAGCAGCCAAGCCCCCCTAGCGGGGGGACAAGAGACCCAGTACTTC
CASSQAPLAGGQETQYF
>TRBJ2-3|-|TRBV7-9|-
TGTGCCAGCAGCTTAGAATTGTTTCTGGGTACGCAGTATTTT
CASSLELFLGTQYF
>TRBJ2-7|once|TRBV4-3|-
TGCGCCAGCAGCCAATTTTACGACTACGAGCAGTACTTC
CASSQFYDYEQYF
>TRBJ2-7|-|TRBV24-1|TRBD1
TGTGCCACCAGTGGCCCAAGCCCCGGACAGGGGGTCCACGAGCAGTACTTC
CATSGPSPGQGVHEQYF
>TRBJ2-5|-|TRBV5-6|-
TGTGCCAGCAGCTTCCCCGGGACACCTGGGGAGACCCAGTACTTC
CASSFPGTPGETQYF
>TRBJ2-7|few|TRBV27|-
TGTGCCAGCAGTTTATCGGATTGGGACCACTACGAGCAGTACTTC
CASSLSDWDHYEQYF
>TRBJ2-1|few|TRBV10-3|-
TGTGCCATCAGTGAGGGTCAGGGGTCGGACAATGAGCAGTTCTTC
CAISEGQGSDNEQFF
>TRBJ2-3|few|TRBV20-1|TRBD1
TGCAGTTCTACAGGGGCTTCTAGCACAGATACGCAGTATTTT
CSSTGASSTDTQYF
>TRBJ1-2|many|TRBV18|-
TGTGCCAGCTCACCCGGCGGGGGCGACTATGGCTACACCTTC
CASSPGGGDYGYTF
>TRBJ2-7|-|TRBV6-1|-
TGTGCCAGCAGACAGGAGATGTCCTCCTACGAGCAGTACTTC
CASRQEMSSYEQYF
>TRBJ2-7|-|TRBV24-1|-
TGTGCCACCAGTGATGGGCCCACCTACGAGCAGTACTTC
CATSDGPTYEQYF
>TRBJ2-3|-|TRBV27|TRBD2
TGTGCCAGCACCCGATGGGCTAGCGGGGAACCAAGCACAGATACGCAGTATTTT
CASTRWASGEPSTDTQYF